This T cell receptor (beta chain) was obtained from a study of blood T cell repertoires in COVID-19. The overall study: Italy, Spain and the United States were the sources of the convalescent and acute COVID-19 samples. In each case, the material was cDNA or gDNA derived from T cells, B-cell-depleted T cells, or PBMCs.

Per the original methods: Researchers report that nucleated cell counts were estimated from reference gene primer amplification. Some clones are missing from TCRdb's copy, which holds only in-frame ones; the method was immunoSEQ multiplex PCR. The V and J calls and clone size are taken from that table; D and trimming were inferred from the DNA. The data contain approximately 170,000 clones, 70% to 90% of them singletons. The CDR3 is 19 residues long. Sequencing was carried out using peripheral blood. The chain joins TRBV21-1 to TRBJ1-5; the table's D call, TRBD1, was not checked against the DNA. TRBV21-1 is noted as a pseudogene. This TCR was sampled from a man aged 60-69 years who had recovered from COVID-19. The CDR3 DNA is TGTGCCAGCAGCGGAGAAAATGAAGACAGGTATTATAGCAATCAGCCCCAGCATTTT. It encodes CASSGENEDRYYSNQPQHF.